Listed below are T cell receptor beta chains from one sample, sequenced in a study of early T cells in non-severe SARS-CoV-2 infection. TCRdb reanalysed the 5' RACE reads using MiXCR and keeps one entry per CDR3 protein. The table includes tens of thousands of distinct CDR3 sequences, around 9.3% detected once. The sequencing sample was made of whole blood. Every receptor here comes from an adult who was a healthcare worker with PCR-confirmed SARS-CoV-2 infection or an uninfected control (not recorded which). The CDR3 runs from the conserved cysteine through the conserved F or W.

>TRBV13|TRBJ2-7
CASSSRLLSSYEQYF
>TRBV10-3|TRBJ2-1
CAIAGRGNNEQFF
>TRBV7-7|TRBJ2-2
CASSPVGDTGELFF
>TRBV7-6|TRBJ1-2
CASSPSLQGGNGYTF
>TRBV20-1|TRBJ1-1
CSARDPVTGANEAFF
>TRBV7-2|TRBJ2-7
CASSSSGEIVRKQYF
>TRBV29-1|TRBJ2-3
CSCNYRLPDTQYF
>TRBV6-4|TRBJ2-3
CATASLAGGLTDTQYF
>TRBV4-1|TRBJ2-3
CASSQDPTGLATDTQYF
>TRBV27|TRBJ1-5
CASSLYGDRSNQPQHF
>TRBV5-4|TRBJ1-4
CASSSVMAAEKLFF
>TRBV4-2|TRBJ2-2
CASSQDKQGRIGELFF
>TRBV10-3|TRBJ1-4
CAISVTNEKLFF
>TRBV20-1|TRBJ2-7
CSARGSSGETYEQYF
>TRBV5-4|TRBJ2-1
CASSRTSSDEQFF
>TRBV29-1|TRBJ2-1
CSGWTSGINEQFF
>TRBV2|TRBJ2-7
CASSDSNRGNEQYF
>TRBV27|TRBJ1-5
CASSGQGGVYQPQHF
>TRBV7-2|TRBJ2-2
CASSTIHTGELFF
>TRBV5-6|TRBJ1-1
CASSGGLEAFF
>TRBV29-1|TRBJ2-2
CTGGGIVGGELFF
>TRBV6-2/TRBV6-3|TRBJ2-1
CASRNRVDEQFF
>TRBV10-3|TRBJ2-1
CAISDATDYNEQFF
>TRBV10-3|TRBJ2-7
CAISGPWEQYF
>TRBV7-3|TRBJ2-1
CASSLEPRNEQFF
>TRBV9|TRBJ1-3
CASSAGTEGNTIYF
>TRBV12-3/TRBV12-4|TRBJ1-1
CASSLADSNTEAFF
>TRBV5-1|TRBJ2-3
CASAEGPSTDTQYF
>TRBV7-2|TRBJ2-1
CASSTKAGLAGGAYSYNEQFF
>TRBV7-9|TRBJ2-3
CASSTGMGELAEADTQYF
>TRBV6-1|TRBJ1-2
CASSTLLWVTFSGYTF
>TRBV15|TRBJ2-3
CATSGLTSGTRTDTQYF
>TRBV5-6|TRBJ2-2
CASSLGTGAGTGELFF
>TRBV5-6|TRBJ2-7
CASSLVGAKFYEQYF
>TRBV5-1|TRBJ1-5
CASRTDSNQPQHF
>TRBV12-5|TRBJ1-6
CASGETPDRGNSPLHF
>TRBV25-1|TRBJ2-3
CASSEGGGLADTQYF
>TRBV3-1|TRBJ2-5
CASSQVGEAQYF
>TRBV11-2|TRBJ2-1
CASSHGQWRAPGPNEQFF
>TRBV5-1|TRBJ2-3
CASRDPRGGTDTQYF
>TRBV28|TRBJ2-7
CASSFVGPYEQYF
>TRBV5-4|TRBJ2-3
CASSFPDTDTQYF
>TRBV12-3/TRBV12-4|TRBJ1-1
CASSPTGLTEAFF
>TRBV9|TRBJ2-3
CASSPQPTMGTQYF
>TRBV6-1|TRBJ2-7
CASSVAAYSSYEQYF
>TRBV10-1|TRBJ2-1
CASSPGGNEQFF
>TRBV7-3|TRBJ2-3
CASSSMGGYTDTQYF
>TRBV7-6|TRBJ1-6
CASSPSSQGFGSSPLHF